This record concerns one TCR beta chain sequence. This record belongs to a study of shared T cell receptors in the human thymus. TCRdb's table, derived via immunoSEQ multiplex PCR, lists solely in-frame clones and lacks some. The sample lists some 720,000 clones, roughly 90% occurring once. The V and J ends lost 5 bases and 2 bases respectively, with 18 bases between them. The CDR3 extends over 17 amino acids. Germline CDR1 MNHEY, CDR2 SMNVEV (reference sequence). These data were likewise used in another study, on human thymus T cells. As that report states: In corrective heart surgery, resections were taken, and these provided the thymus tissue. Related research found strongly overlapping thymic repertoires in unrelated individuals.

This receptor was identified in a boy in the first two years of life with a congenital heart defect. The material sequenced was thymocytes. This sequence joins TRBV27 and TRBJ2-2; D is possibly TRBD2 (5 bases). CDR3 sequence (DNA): TGTGCCAGCAGTGCATCCTTGGGAGCCCTTAACACCGGGGAGCTGTTTTTT. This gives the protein CASSASLGALNTGELFF.